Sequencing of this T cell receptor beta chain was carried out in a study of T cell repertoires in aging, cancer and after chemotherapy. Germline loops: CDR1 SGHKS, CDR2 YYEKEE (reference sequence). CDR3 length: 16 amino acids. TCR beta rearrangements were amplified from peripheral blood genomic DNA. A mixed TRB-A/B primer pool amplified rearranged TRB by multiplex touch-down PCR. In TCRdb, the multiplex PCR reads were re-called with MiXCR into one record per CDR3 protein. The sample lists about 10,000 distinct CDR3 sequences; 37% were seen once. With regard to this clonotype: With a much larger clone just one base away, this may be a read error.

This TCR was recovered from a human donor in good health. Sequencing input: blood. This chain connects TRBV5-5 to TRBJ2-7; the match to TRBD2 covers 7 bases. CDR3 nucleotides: TGCTCCAGCAGCTTGGTGTTTCGGCGGGAGAGTAACGAGCAGTACTTC. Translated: CSSSLVFRRESNEQYF.